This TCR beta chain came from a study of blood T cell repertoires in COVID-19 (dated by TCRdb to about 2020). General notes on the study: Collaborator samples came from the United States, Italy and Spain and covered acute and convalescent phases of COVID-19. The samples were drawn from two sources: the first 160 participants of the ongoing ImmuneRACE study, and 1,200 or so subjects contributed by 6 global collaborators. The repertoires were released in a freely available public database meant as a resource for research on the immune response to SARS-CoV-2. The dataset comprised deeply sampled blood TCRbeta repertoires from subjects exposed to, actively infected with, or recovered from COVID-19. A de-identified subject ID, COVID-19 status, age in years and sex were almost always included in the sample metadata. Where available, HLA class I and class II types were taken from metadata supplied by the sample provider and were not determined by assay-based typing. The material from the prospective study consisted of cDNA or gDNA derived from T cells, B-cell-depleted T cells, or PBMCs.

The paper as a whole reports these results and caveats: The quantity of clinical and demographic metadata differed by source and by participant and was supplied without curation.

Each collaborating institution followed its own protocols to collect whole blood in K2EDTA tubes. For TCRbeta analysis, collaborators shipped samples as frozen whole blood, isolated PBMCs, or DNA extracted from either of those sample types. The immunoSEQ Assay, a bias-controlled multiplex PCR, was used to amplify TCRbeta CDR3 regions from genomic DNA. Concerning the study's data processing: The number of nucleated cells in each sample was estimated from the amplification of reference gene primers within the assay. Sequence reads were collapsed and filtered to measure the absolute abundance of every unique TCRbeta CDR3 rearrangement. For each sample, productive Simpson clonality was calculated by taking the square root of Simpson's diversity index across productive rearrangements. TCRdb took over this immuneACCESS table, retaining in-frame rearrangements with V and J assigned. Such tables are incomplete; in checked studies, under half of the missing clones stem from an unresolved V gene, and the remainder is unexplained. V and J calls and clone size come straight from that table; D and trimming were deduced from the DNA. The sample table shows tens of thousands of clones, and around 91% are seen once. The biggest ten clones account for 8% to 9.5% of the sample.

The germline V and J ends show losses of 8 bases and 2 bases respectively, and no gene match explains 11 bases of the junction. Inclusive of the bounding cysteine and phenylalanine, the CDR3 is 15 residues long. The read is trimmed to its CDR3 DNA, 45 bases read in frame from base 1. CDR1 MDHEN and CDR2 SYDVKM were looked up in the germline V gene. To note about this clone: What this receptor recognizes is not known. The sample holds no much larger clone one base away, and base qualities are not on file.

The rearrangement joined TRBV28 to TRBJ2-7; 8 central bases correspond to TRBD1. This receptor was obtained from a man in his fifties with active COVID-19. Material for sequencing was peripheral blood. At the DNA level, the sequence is TGTGCCAGCTCGACCGCGGGACAGGTCACCTACGAGCAGTACTTC. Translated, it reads CASSTAGQVTYEQYF.